This is a list of T cell receptor beta chains from one sample in a study of graft-versus-host responses after intestinal transplantation. Their cognate antigens are unknown. Profiled with immunoSEQ multiplex PCR; TCRdb holds only in-frame clones, not every one. The sample has about 90,000 clones, 85% to 95% seen once. This specimen was unstimulated CD8+ T cells sorted from spleen or lymph node cells, taken before transplant. Receptors originate from a human donor who was the organ donor for an intestinal transplant. CDR3s include the opening cysteine and the closing phenylalanine or tryptophan. The D gene is left open where the match is weak. For some rows the clone size is stated as once, few or many, or as a class when expanded; others skip it.

D gene	clone size	J gene	CDR3 length	V gene	CDR3 protein	CDR3 DNA
NA	few	TRBJ1-1	12	TRBV30	CAWRVGGTEAFF	TGTGCCTGGAGGGTGGGGGGGACTGAAGCTTTCTTT
TRBD2	NA	TRBJ2-3	15	TRBV15	CATSKTSGGTDTQYF	TGTGCCACCAGCAAAACTAGCGGGGGCACAGATACGCAGTATTTT
NA	NA	TRBJ1-2	15	TRBV27	CASSPNPWQGNGYTF	TGTGCCAGCAGCCCAAATCCCTGGCAGGGTAACGGCTACACCTTC
NA	NA	TRBJ1-5	14	TRBV19	CASSIVYGNQPQHF	TGTGCCAGTAGTATAGTCTACGGCAATCAGCCCCAGCATTTT
TRBD2	NA	TRBJ2-5	16	TRBV29-1	CSVAVDPSGILETQYF	TGCAGCGTTGCCGTAGACCCTAGCGGGATATTGGAGACCCAGTACTTC
TRBD2	NA	TRBJ2-7	15	TRBV19	CASSILAGEGYEQYF	TGTGCCAGTAGTATACTAGCGGGAGAGGGCTACGAGCAGTACTTC
TRBD1	once	TRBJ1-2	16	TRBV5-1	CASSLADRGEDLGYTF	TGCGCCAGCAGCTTGGCGGACAGGGGAGAAGATCTCGGCTACACCTTC
NA	NA	TRBJ2-6	18	TRBV5-4	CASSFGLSSSSGANVLTF	TGTGCCAGCAGCTTCGGACTAAGCTCAAGCTCTGGGGCCAACGTCCTGACTTTC
NA	NA	TRBJ2-2	15	TRBV5-8	CASSSSTFNTGELFF	TGTGCCAGCAGCTCGAGCACTTTTAACACCGGGGAGCTGTTTTTT
TRBD2	NA	TRBJ2-1	14	TRBV27	CASKILAAYNEQFF	TGTGCCAGCAAAATACTAGCGGCCTACAATGAGCAGTTCTTC
NA	NA	TRBJ1-2	12	TRBV7-9	CASSLGGGGYTF	TGTGCCAGCAGCTTAGGAGGGGGAGGCTACACCTTC
NA	NA	TRBJ2-7	16	TRBV9	CASSVDSREPTYEQYF	TGTGCCAGCAGCGTAGATTCTCGGGAACCAACCTACGAGCAGTACTTC
NA	NA	TRBJ1-1	14	TRBV15	CATSGDYGMPEAFF	TGTGCCACCAGCGGAGACTACGGGATGCCTGAAGCTTTCTTT
TRBD1	NA	TRBJ1-2	14	TRBV13	CASSPVTGNYGYTF	TGTGCCAGCAGCCCCGTGACAGGGAACTATGGCTACACCTTC
TRBD1	NA	TRBJ1-5	16	TRBV5-1	CASSRGTGGSGQPQHF	TGCGCCAGCAGCCGAGGGACAGGGGGTTCCGGTCAGCCCCAGCATTTT
NA	NA	TRBJ2-2	16	TRBV6-6	CASSYPSGMRTGELFF	TGTGCCAGCAGTTACCCTTCAGGGATGCGCACCGGGGAGCTGTTTTTT
NA	NA	TRBJ1-4	15	TRBV30	CAWSVLRTANEKLFF	TGTGCCTGGAGTGTACTCAGGACTGCCAATGAAAAACTGTTTTTT
NA	NA	TRBJ2-3	17	TRBV7-3	CASSPSARGRGTDTQYF	TGTGCCAGCAGCCCGTCCGCGCGGGGGCGGGGCACAGATACGCAGTATTTT
TRBD1	NA	TRBJ2-7	14	TRBV5-4	CASSLDGDRGQQYF	TGTGCCAGCAGTCTCGATGGGGACAGGGGCCAGCAGTACTTC
NA	NA	TRBJ2-7	17	TRBV5-4	CASSQPSERKSSYEQYF	TGTGCCAGCAGCCAACCCTCTGAGCGGAAGAGCTCCTACGAGCAGTACTTC
NA	NA	TRBJ2-1	15	TRBV11-3	CASSGGDRRPNEQFF	TGTGCCAGCAGCGGGGGGGACAGGAGGCCTAATGAGCAGTTCTTC
NA	NA	TRBJ2-1	15	TRBV19	CASRDRILGYNEQFF	TGTGCCAGTCGCGACAGGATATTAGGGTACAATGAGCAGTTCTTC
NA	NA	TRBJ1-1	15	TRBV5-1	CASGISRGGASEAFF	TGCGCCAGCGGAATCTCGAGAGGCGGGGCATCTGAAGCTTTCTTT
NA	once	TRBJ2-5	19	TRBV6-1	CASSDWGRVKGVPFGAQYF	TGTGCCAGCAGTGACTGGGGACGCGTTAAGGGGGTGCCCTTTGGGGCCCAGTACTTC
NA	once	TRBJ2-7	15	TRBV7-2	CASSTSRMGGYEQYF	TGTGCCAGCAGCACAAGCCGGATGGGGGGCTACGAGCAGTACTTC